This record concerns one TCR beta chain sequence. The data derive from a study of cytomegalovirus exposure and HLA in healthy donors. The data were produced by immunoSEQ multiplex PCR, yet TCRdb's version contains in-frame clones alone and is incomplete. The sample contains about 110,000 clones, 70% to 90% of which appear only once. Per germline, CDR1 SGHRS and CDR2 YFSETQ. The CDR3 has 16 amino acids. Germline trimming cut 1 base from V and 3 bases from J; bases unmatched to any gene: 4. What was sequenced was PBMCs. This chain connects TRBV5-1 to TRBJ2-5; 12 nucleotides align to TRBD2. The sequence was collected from a woman under 30 in good health and CMV-seropositive. The CDR3 region has the DNA TGCGCCAGCAGCTTGCTAGCGGGGGGGCGAGAAGAGACCCAGTACTTC. Its translation: CASSLLAGGREETQYF.